This T cell receptor beta chain came from a study of CD8+ T cells in alopecia areata. Study information: Patients received oral tofacitinib, 5 to 10 mg twice daily, for moderate-to-severe alopecia areata.

This clone has a handful of counts. Its antigen remains unidentified. The study's findings and limits: Lesional scalp, notably in alopecia totalis/universalis, had clonality above that of normal scalp.

Stated treatment: oral pan-JAK inhibitor, 5-10 mg twice daily. The CDR3 length is 15 residues. Germline V gene data show CDR1 as MGHRA and CDR2 as YSYEKL. Trimming took off 1 base at V and 1 base at J, with 10 bases between the two ends. It was cDNA, reverse transcribed from extracted RNA, that served as the sequencing template. Repertoires were generated with immunoSEQ multiplex PCR, while TCRdb's copy carries only in-frame clones and drops some. The sample holds about 76,000 clones, around 65% seen once. The chain links TRBV4-1 to TRBJ1-2; TRBD1 is a possible D gene (5 bases). Sequenced material: CD8+ T cells sorted from blood, taken at week 24, from a patient treated with tofacitinib. The receptor comes from a human donor with alopecia areata. CDR3: CASSQVSGDNYGYTF. CDR3 DNA sequence: TGCGCCAGCAGCCAAGTTTCGGGGGATAACTATGGCTACACCTTC.